This T cell receptor (beta chain) originates from a study of cytomegalovirus exposure and HLA in healthy donors. 60 Vbeta and 13 Jbeta primers were used in PCR. Data came from immunoSEQ multiplex PCR; TCRdb stores just in-frame clones and leaves some out. The sample lists tens of thousands of clones, roughly 75% seen once, with 6% to 7% in the top ten. V lost 9 bases and J lost 7, with 16 bases in between. The CDR3 is 14 amino acids. Germline-derived CDR1 and CDR2 are MDHEN and SYDVKM. Only a few counts were recorded for this clone. The material sequenced was PBMCs. The V and J genes are TRBV28 and TRBJ1-6; D remains ambiguous. The clonotype comes from a young man in good health and CMV-seropositive. In DNA, the CDR3 is TGTGCCAGTTTGCGGGCAGTGCTAAATTCACCCCTCCACTTT. It is translated as CASLRAVLNSPLHF.